Listed here is a single T cell receptor beta chain. Its antigen remains unidentified. No base-level quality is on record; no much larger clone is a single base apart. This sample was taken from a study of cytomegalovirus exposure and HLA in healthy donors (dated by TCRdb to between 2016 and 2019). Regarding the study in general: According to a later analysis, the 120 or so validation repertoires were produced on the same platform as the 600 to 850 repertoires of the first cohort. The study was designed to test whether signatures of past pathogen exposure could be identified by cataloging public T cell receptors. Along with the roughly 670-subject first cohort, a separate validation cohort of over 90 different subjects was used. To predict cytomegalovirus infection status, the study combined high-throughput TCR immunosequencing, statistical association of individual TCRs with disease status, and machine learning.

The CDR3 contains 15 residues, cysteine and phenylalanine counted. The kept DNA is CDR3 alone, 45 bases in frame from the first base. At the junction V is shortened by 10 bases and J by 2 bases, with 20 bases in between. CDR1 and CDR2 are read off the germline V gene (reference sequence) as LNHDA and SQIVND. Summary of the overall study and its limitations: The authors suggested that the approach could potentially be generalized to other disease states and immunological phenotypes. In vitro tests confirmed that a few of the cytomegalovirus-associated TCR beta chains recognize cytomegalovirus antigens. A later analysis found that TCRs clustered in the first cohort also tended to co-occur in the roughly 120 validation repertoires, with 94% of cluster scores above 0. Most TCR sequences were observed very rarely across donors, whereas some public TCRs were present in many individuals. A later analysis had no HLA typing for the validation cohort, so co-occurrence there was scored across all 110 or so repertoires. In both the original and validation cohorts, the classifier was reported to diagnose cytomegalovirus status with high specificity and sensitivity. A total of 164 TCR beta chains were listed by the study as associated with cytomegalovirus.

Library construction relied on the immunoSEQ multiplex PCR assay. In the authors' own workflow: A statistical classification framework was developed to diagnose cytomegalovirus status using the catalog of TCR beta chain sequences. The immuneACCESS repertoire file appears here via TCRdb, limited to in-frame rearrangements. These files lack a portion of the clones; in checked studies, under half of the deficit traces to unresolved V genes, and the cause of the others is not known. V and J calls and clone size are those listed in that table; D and trimming were worked out from the DNA. The sample includes some 100,000 clones, with about 84% observed a single time. Approximately 4.9% of the sample rests with the top ten. The donors belonged to the validation cohort of about 120 subjects, which was separate from the approximately 610-subject first cohort.

Sequenced: PBMCs. The chain joins TRBV19 to TRBJ1-2; perhaps TRBD1 is the D gene, with 5 bases matching. The receptor comes from a man aged 18-30 years in good health and CMV-seronegative. Read as DNA, the sequence is TGTGCCACCCTCGCCACGGGGGTTCGGAACTATGGCTACACCTTC. It is translated as CATLATGVRNYGYTF.